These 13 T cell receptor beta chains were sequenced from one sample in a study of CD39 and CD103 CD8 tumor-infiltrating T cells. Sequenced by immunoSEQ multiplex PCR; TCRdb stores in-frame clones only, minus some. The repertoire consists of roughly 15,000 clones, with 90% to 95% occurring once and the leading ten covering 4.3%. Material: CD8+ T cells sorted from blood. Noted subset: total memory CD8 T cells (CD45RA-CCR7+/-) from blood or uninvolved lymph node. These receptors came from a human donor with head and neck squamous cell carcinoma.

This chain's CDR3 is CASSPLNGHGTEAFF. CDR3 coding DNA: TGCGCCAGCAGCCCCCTAAATGGCCACGGCACTGAAGCTTTCTTT. The rearrangement links TRBV23-1 to TRBJ1-1; D uncertain. TRBV23-1 is classed as an ORF, of uncertain function. CDR3 length equals 15 residues. The V end lost 6 bases, the J end lost 4 bases, and 18 bases lay between the germline ends.

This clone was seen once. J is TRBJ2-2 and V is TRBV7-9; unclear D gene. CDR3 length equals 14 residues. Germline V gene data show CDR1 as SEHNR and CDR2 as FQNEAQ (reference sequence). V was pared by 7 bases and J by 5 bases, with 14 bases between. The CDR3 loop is CASIESWGTGELFF. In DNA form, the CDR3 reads TGTGCCAGCATAGAGTCTTGGGGTACCGGGGAGCTGTTTTTT. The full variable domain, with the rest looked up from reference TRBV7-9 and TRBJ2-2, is DTGVSQNPRHKITKRGQNVTFRCDPISEHNRLYWYRQTLGQGPEFLTYFQNEAQLEKSRLLSDRFSAERPKGSFSTLEIQRTEQGDSAMYLCASIESWGTGELFFGEGSRLTVL.

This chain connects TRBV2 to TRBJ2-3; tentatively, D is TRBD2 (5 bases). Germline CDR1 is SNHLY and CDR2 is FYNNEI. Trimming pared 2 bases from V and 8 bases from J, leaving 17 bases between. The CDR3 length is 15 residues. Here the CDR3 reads CASSEYVGAPLTQYF. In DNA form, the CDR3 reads TGTGCCAGCAGTGAATACGTGGGAGCTCCGCTTACGCAGTATTTT.

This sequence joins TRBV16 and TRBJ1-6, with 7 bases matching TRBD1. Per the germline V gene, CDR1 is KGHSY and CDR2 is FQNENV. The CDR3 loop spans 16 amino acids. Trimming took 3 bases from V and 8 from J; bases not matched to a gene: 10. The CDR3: CASSQSDRLLDSPLHF. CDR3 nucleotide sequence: TGTGCCAGCAGCCAGTCGGACAGGCTTTTGGATTCACCCCTCCACTTT.

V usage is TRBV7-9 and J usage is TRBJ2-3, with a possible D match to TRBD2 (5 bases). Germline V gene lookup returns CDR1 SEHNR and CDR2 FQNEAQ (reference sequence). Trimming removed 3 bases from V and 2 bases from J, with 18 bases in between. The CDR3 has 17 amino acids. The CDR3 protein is CASSFPPTTQDTDTQYF. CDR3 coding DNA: TGTGCCAGCAGCTTTCCACCGACTACCCAGGACACAGATACGCAGTATTTT.

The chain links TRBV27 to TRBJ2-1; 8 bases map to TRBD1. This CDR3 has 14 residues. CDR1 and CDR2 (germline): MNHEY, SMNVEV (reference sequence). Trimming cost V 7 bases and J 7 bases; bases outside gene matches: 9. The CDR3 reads CASTLEQGDNEQFF. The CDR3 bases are TGTGCCAGCACACTCGAACAGGGGGATAATGAGCAGTTCTTC.

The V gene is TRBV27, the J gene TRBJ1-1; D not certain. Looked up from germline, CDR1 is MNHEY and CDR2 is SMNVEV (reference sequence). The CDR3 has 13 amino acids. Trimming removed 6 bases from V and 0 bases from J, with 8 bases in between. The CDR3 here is CASSYGMNTEAFF. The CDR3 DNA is TGTGCCAGCAGCTATGGGATGAACACTGAAGCTTTCTTT.

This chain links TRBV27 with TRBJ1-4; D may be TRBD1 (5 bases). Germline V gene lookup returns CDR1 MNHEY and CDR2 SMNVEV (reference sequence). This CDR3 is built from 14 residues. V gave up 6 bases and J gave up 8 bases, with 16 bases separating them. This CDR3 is CASRGLASLEKLFF. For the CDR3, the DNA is TGTGCCAGCAGGGGGCTGGCCTCCCTGGAAAAACTGTTTTTT.

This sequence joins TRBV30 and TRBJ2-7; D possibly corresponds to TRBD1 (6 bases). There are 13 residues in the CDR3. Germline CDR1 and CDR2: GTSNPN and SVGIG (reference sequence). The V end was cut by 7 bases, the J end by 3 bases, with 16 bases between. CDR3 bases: TGTGCCTACAGAAGACAGGACCTCTACGAGCAGTACTTC. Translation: CAYRRQDLYEQYF.

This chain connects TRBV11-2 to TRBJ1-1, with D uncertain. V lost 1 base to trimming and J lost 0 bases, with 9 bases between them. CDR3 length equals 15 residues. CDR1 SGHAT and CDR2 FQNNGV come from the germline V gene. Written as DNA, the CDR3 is TGTGCCAGCAGCTTAGTATACACCATGAACACTGAAGCTTTCTTT. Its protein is CASSLVYTMNTEAFF.

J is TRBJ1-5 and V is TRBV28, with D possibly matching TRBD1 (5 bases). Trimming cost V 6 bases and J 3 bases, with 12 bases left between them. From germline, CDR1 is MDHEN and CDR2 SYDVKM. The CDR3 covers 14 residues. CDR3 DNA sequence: TGTGCCAGCAGCCCCCGACAGCTCAATCAGCCCCAGCATTTT. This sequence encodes CASSPRQLNQPQHF. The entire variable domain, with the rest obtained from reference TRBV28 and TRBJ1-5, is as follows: DVKVTQSSRYLVKRTGEKVFLECVQDMDHENMFWYRQDPGLGLRLIYFSYDVKMKEKGDIPEGYSVSREKKERFSLILESASTNQTSMYLCASSPRQLNQPQHFGDGTRLSIL.

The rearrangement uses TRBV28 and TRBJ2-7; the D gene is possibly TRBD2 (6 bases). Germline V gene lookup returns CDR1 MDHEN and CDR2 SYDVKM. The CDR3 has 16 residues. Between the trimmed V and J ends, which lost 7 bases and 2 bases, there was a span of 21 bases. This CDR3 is CASNHVGGQGTYEQYF. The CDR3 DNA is TGTGCCAGCAACCACGTGGGAGGCCAAGGCACCTACGAGCAGTACTTC.

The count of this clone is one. The CDR3 spells CASSSSGQGGEKLFF. The CDR3 DNA follows: TGTGCCAGCAGCTCGTCCGGACAGGGAGGTGAAAAACTGTTTTTT. The chain employs TRBV7-9 and TRBJ1-4; 8 bases fit TRBD1. Germline CDR1 SEHNR, CDR2 FQNEAQ (reference sequence). CDR3 size: 15 residues. V gave up 4 bases and J gave up 7 bases; unmatched junction bases: 8.